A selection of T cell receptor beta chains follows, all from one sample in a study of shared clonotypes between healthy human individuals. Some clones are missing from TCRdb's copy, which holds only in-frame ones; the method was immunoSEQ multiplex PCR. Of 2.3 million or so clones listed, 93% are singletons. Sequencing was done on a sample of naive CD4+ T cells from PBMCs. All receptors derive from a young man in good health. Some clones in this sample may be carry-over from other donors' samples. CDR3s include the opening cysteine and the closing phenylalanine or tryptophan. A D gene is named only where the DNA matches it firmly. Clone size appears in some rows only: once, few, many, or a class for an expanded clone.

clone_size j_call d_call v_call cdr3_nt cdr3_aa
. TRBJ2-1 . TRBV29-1 TGCAGCGTTCTTTCCTACCGGGGAGGCGGGACCCTCTCCTACAATGAGCAGTTCTTC CSVLSYRGGGTLSYNEQFF
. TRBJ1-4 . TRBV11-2 TGTGCCAGCAGCTTAGTCCTTGTACCTGAGAAACTGTTTTTT CASSLVLVPEKLFF
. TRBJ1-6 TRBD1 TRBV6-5 TGTGCCAGCAGGCGCCGGGACAGCTATAATTCACCCCTCCACTTT CASRRRDSYNSPLHF
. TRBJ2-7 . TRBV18 TGTGCCAGCTCACCCTCGAGGCGGGGCTACGAGCAGTACTTC CASSPSRRGYEQYF
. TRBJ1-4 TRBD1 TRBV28 TGTGCCAGCACCTACAGGGGAACTAATGAAAAACTGTTTTTT CASTYRGTNEKLFF
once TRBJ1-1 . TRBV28 TGTGCCAGCTATTCGTTGGGCACTGAAGCTTTCTTT CASYSLGTEAFF
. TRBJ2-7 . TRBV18 TGTGCCAGCTCACCGGGATTTACTTCCTACGAGCAGTACTTC CASSPGFTSYEQYF
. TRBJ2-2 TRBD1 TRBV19 TGTGCCAGTACCATAGGACAGGGTCGGACCGGGGAGCTGTTTTTT CASTIGQGRTGELFF
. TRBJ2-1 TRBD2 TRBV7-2 TGTGCCAGCAGCTTAGCTAGCGGGAGTCTTGGGGTGAATGAGCAGTTCTTC CASSLASGSLGVNEQFF
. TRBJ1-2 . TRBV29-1 TGCAGCGTTGGCCCCCGGGGGGCTAACTATGGCTACACCTTC CSVGPRGANYGYTF
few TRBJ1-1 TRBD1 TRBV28 TGTGCCAGCGGTGAGGCGGGACAGGGGAACACTGAAGCTTTCTTT CASGEAGQGNTEAFF
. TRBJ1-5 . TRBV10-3 TGTGCCATCAGTGAGTTCGGGGAGGGCAATCAGCCCCAGCATTTT CAISEFGEGNQPQHF
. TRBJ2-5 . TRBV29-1 TGCAGCGTTGAGGGGAACGGAGAGACCCAGTACTTC CSVEGNGETQYF
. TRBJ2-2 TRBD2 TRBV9 TGTGCCAGCAGCGTAGCGGGACTAGCTGATTTCGGGGAGCTGTTTTTT CASSVAGLADFGELFF
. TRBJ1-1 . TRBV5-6 TGTGCCAGCAGCTTGCCCCTTAAGAACACTGAAGCTTTCTTT CASSLPLKNTEAFF
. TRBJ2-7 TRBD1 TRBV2 TGTGCCAGCGGGGGAGACAGGGTAAACTCCTACGAGCAGTACTTC CASGGDRVNSYEQYF
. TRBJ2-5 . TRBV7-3 TGTGCCAGCAGCTTAGGCGTTAGCGGTGGGAGAGGGGAGACCCAGTACTTC CASSLGVSGGRGETQYF
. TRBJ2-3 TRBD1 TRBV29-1 TGCAGCGTCCAAGGACAGGGAAGCACAGATACGCAGTATTTT CSVQGQGSTDTQYF
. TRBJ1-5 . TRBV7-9 TGTGCCAGCAGCTTTTCCGGGGCCCCCTCGGGCAATCAGCCCCAGCATTTT CASSFSGAPSGNQPQHF
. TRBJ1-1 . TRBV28 TGTGCCAGCAGTTTGGGGGCAGGGAAACGGGTTGATTTCTTT CASSLGAGKRVDFF
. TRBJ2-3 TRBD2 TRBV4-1 TGCGCCAGCAGCCAAGTTCGGGACTATCAAATGGCAGATACGCAGTATTTT CASSQVRDYQMADTQYF
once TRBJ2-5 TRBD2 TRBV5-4 TGTGCCAGCAGCCCGGATGCTAGCGGGAGGGCAGAGACCCAGTACTTC CASSPDASGRAETQYF
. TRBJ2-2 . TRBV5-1 TGCGCCAGCAGCTTGGTTCTAGCGAGTAACACCGGGGAGCTGTTTTTT CASSLVLASNTGELFF
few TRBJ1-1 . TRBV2 TGTGCCAGCCGTAGGAACACTGAAGCTTTCTTT CASRRNTEAFF
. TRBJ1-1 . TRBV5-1 TGCGCCAGCAGCTTGGGGGCAGGGGAGGCTGAAGCTTTCTTT CASSLGAGEAEAFF
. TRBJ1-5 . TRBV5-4 TGTGCCAGCAGCCCCGGACAGTTGCCGAATCAGCCCCAGCATTTT CASSPGQLPNQPQHF
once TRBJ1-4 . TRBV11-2 TGTGCCAGCAGCTCCAGGGTCTTTGCTAATGAAAAACTGTTTTTT CASSSRVFANEKLFF
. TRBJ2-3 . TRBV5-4 TGTGCCAGCAGCGGCGGGACCCACACAGATACGCAGTATTTT CASSGGTHTDTQYF
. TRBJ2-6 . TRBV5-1 TGCGCCAGCAGCTCCCGATTAGCCGACTCGCTAGGGGCCAACGTCCTGACTTTC CASSSRLADSLGANVLTF
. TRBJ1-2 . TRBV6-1 TGTGCCAGCAAACCGGGATCCTATGGCTACACCTTC CASKPGSYGYTF
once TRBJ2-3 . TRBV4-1 TGCGCCAGCAGCCTTATGTATGGGGATACGCAGTATTTT CASSLMYGDTQYF
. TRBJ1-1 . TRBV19 TGTGCCAGTAGTCGGGCCCCGACAGGCCGAAACACTGAAGCTTTCTTT CASSRAPTGRNTEAFF
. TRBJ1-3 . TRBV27 TGTGCCAGCAGTGGGCTGGGAGGACTCCGCTCTGGAAACACCATATATTTT CASSGLGGLRSGNTIYF
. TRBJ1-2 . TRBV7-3 TGTGCCAGCAGCCCCGCGGGAGGCGTTAGAGGGGGCTACACCTTC CASSPAGGVRGGYTF
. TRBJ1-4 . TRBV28 TGTGCCAGCCAAAGCCCTGCAACTAATGAAAAACTGTTTTTT CASQSPATNEKLFF
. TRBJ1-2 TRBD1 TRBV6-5 TGTGCCAGCAGTTACACGGGACAGGGCAATGGCTACACCTTC CASSYTGQGNGYTF
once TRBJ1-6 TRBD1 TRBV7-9 TGTGCCAGCAGCCCCACCGGCGGGACAGGGGATAATTCACCCCTCCACTTT CASSPTGGTGDNSPLHF
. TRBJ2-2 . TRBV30 TGTGCCTGGAGTGTCGGAGGGCTGGTAGCACCGGTGAAGCTGTTTTTT CAWSVGGLVAPVKLFF
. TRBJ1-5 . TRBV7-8 TGTGCCAGCAGCTCCCGCCCCCAGTTATCTTATAGCAATCAGCCCCAGCATTTT CASSSRPQLSYSNQPQHF
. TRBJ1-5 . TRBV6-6 TGTGCCAGCAGCTTGGAAAGGCCGTCGCCCCAGCATTTT CASSLERPSPQHF
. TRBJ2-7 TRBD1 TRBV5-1 TGCGCCAGCAGCTTAAGGGGGGTGACCGGGACAGGGAAAGACGAGCAGTACTTC CASSLRGVTGTGKDEQYF
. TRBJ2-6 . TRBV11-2 TGTGCCAGCAGCCTTCCTGGGGGGCTTGGGGCCAACGTCCTGACTTTC CASSLPGGLGANVLTF
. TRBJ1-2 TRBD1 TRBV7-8 TGTGCCAGCAGCCCCCAAACATTCGACAGGGGAAGCTACACCTTC CASSPQTFDRGSYTF
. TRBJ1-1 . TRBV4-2 TGTGCCAGCAGCCAAGATGCGCCGAGGAACACTGAAGCTTTCTTT CASSQDAPRNTEAFF
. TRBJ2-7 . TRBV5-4 TGTGCCAGCAGCTTGGGGGGAGGATTTTACTACGAGCAGTACTTC CASSLGGGFYYEQYF
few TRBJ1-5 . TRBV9 TGTGCCAGCAGCGTATCTAGCAATCAGCCCCAGCATTTT CASSVSSNQPQHF
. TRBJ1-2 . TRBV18 TGTGCCAGCTCACTCCGGGGGGGTGGCTACACCTTC CASSLRGGGYTF
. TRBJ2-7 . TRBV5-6 TGTGCCAGCAGCCAAGGACGGAATCCCTACGAGCAGTACTTC CASSQGRNPYEQYF
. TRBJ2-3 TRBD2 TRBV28 TGTGCCAGCAGTCCTAGCGGGAGGGGCCCAGATACGCAGTATTTT CASSPSGRGPDTQYF
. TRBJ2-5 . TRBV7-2 TGTGCCAGCAGCTTAGAATACACGCTCGGGGAGACCCAGTACTTC CASSLEYTLGETQYF
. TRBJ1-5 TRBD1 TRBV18 TGTGCCAGCTCAGTCGACAGGGGGGGAGGTCAGCCCCAGCATTTT CASSVDRGGGQPQHF
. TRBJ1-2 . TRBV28 TGTGCCAGCAGTCTCGAGACCGCTGGCTACACCTTC CASSLETAGYTF
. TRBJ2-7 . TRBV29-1 TGCAGCGTTAACACACTAGCACCTTACGAGCAGTACTTC CSVNTLAPYEQYF
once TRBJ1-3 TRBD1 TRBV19 TGTGCCAGTGCCCCCCTTGACAGGGATCGAAACACCATATATTTT CASAPLDRDRNTIYF
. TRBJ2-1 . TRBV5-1 TGCGCCAGCAGTTCCTCGCCCGGGGGCAATGAGCAGTTCTTC CASSSSPGGNEQFF